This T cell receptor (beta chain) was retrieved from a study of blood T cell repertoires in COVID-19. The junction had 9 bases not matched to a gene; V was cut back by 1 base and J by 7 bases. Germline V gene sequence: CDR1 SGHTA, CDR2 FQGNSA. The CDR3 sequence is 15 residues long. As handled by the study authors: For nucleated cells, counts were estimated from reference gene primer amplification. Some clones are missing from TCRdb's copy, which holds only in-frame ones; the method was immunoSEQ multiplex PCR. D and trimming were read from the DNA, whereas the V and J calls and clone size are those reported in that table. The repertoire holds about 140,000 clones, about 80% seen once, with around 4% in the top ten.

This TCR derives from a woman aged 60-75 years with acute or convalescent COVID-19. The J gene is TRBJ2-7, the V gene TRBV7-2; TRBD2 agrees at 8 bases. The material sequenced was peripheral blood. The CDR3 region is CASSLDPGGAREQYF. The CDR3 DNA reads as TGTGCCAGCAGCTTAGATCCGGGAGGGGCCCGGGAGCAGTACTTC.